This T cell receptor (beta chain) was identified in a study of tumor-infiltrating lymphocytes in primary liver carcinoma. Overall study results and limits: Owing to bulk unsorted samples, no comparison was made between CD4+ and CD8+ repertoires. Tumors reached a significantly greater top-250-clone fraction than blood did (p = 0.039). Between tumor regions, pairs overlapped more than tumor-adjacent and tumor-blood pairs did.

As to this clonotype: Its cognate antigen is unknown. A single base separates this from a much larger clone, so it may be a read error.

Blood RNA came from unsorted whole blood; germline DNA was also extracted. CDR1 is MNHNY and CDR2 is SVGAGI in the germline V gene (reference sequence). V lost 11 bases and J lost 5, with 12 bases in between. The CDR3 loop spans 11 amino acids. With a constant-region primer, TCR beta cDNA was made from approximately 510 ng of total RNA. Library construction for TCR beta comprised three nested multiplex PCR rounds performed with slightly modified ARM-PCR. PCR rounds one and two used TRBV1-TRBV30 forward primers with a C-beta reverse primer for about 9 cycles each. TCRdb fed the multiplex PCR reads into MiXCR, producing one record per CDR3 protein. The sample has about 310,000 distinct CDR3 sequences, around three fifths seen once.

This receptor was taken from a young woman with primary liver carcinoma and hepatitis B virus infection. The sequencing sample was made of peripheral blood. The J gene is TRBJ1-1, the V gene TRBV6-6; no definite D call. The CDR3, as DNA: TGTGCCGGCATGAGGTTAACTGAAGCTTTCTTT. This gives the protein CAGMRLTEAFF.